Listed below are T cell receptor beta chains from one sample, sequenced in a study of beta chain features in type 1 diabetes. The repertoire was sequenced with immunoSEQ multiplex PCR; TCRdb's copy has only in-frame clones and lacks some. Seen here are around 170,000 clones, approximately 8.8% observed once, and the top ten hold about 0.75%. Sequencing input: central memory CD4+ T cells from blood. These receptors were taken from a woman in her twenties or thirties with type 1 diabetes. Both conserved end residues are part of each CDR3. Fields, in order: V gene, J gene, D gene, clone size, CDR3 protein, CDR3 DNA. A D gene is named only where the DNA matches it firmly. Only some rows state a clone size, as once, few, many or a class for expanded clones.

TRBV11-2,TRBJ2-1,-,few,CASSLASRNNEQFF,TGTGCCAGCAGCTTAGCTAGCCGTAACAATGAGCAGTTCTTC
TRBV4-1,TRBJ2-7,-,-,CASSQESGRNYEQYF,TGCGCCAGCAGCCAAGAATCAGGTAGAAACTACGAGCAGTACTTC
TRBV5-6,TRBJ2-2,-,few,CASSFPGEANTGELFF,TGTGCCAGCAGCTTCCCGGGGGAGGCGAACACCGGGGAGCTGTTTTTT
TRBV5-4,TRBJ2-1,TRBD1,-,CASSARQGLGDEQFF,TGTGCCAGCAGCGCCCGACAGGGGTTGGGGGATGAGCAGTTCTTC
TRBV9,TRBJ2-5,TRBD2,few,CASSVRGLAGNGETQYF,TGTGCCAGCAGCGTAAGGGGGCTAGCGGGAAACGGAGAGACCCAGTACTTC
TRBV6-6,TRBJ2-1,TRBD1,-,CASTPGTGGFGEQFF,TGTGCCAGCACCCCCGGGACAGGAGGATTCGGAGAGCAGTTCTTC
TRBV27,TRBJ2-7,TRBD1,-,CASTPGQGAIDEQYF,TGTGCCAGCACTCCGGGGCAGGGGGCGATCGACGAGCAGTACTTC
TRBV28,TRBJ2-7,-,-,CASMPSLYEQYF,TGTGCCAGCATGCCTAGTTTATACGAGCAGTACTTC
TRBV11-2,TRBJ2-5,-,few,CASSKGSQETQYF,TGTGCCAGCAGCAAAGGGAGTCAAGAGACCCAGTACTTC
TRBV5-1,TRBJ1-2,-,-,CASSLAKMSGNYGYTF,TGCGCCAGCAGCTTGGCCAAAATGTCAGGGAACTATGGCTACACCTTC
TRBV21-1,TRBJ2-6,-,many,CASSKGQYISGANVLTF,TGTGCCAGCAGCAAGGGACAGTACATCTCTGGGGCCAACGTCCTGACTTTC
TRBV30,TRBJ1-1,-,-,CAWGRPNTEAFF,TGTGCGTGGGGCCGCCCGAACACTGAAGCTTTCTTT
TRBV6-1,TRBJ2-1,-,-,CASRGTGSWWNEQFF,TGTGCCAGCAGGGGAACAGGGAGTTGGTGGAATGAGCAGTTCTTC
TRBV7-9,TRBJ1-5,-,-,CASSLGDNYQPQHF,TGTGCCAGCAGCTTAGGGGACAATTATCAGCCCCAGCATTTT
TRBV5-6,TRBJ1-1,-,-,CASSKGQPSTEAFF,TGTGCCAGCAGCAAAGGACAGCCGAGCACTGAAGCTTTCTTT
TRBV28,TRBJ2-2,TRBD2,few,CASSFIGRDTGELFF,TGTGCCAGCAGTTTCATAGGGAGGGACACCGGGGAGCTGTTTTTT
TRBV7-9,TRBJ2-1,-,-,CASSPYRLGNEQFF,TGTGCCAGCAGCCCCTATAGACTAGGCAATGAGCAGTTCTTC
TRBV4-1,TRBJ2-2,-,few,CASSRPGTLSGELFF,TGCGCCAGCAGTCGACCCGGGACTCTGTCCGGGGAGCTGTTTTTT
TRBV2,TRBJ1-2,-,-,CASSYREGGYTF,TGTGCCAGCAGTTACAGGGAGGGTGGCTACACCTTC
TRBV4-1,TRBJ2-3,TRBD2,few,CASSHNSGTSGGAQYF,TGCGCCAGCAGCCATAACTCCGGGACTAGCGGGGGGGCGCAGTATTTT